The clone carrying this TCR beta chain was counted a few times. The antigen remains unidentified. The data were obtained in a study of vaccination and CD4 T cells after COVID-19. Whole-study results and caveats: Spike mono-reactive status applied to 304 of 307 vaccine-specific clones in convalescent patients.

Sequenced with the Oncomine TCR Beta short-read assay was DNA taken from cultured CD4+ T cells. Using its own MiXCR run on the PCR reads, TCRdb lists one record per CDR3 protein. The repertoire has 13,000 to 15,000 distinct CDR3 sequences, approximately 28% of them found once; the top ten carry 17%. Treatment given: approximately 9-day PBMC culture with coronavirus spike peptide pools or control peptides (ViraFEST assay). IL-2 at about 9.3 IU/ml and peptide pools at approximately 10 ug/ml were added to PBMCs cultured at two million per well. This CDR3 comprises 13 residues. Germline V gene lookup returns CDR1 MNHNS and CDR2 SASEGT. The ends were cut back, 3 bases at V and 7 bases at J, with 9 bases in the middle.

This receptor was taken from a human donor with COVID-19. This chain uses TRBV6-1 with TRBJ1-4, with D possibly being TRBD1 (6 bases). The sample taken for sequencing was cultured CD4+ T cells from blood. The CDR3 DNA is TGTGCCAGCAGTGACAGGGGAGGTGAAAAACTGTTTTTT. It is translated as CASSDRGGEKLFF.